What follows are 27 T cell receptor beta chains derived from one specimen sequenced in a study of blood T cell repertoires in COVID-19. Sequencing was performed with immunoSEQ multiplex PCR; in TCRdb, only in-frame clones are kept and a portion is missing. The table has hundreds of thousands of clones, approximately 80% seen once; the top ten hold around 9.9%. The material sequenced was peripheral blood. These receptors were collected from a woman aged 80 or older with acute or convalescent COVID-19.

The rearrangement links TRBV7-2 to TRBJ1-4, with unresolved D. The ends were cut back, 4 bases at V and 8 bases at J, with 14 bases in the middle. Germline V CDR1 and CDR2: SGHTA, FQGNSA. The CDR3 totals 14 residues. This CDR3 is CASSSGSKGEKLFF. CDR3 bases: TGTGCCAGCAGCTCCGGGAGCAAGGGAGAAAAACTGTTTTTT.

The V gene is TRBV18, the J gene TRBJ2-7; 11 nucleotides agree with TRBD1. The CDR3 spans 16 residues. CDR1 is KGHSH and CDR2 is LQKENI in the germline V gene. V lost 0 bases to trimming and J lost 5 bases; unmatched junction nucleotides: 6. The CDR3 DNA sequence: TGTGCCAGCTCACCACCAGGACAGGGGGCGATGAACGAGCAGTACTTC. It codes for CASSPPGQGAMNEQYF. The whole variable domain, remainder taken from reference TRBV18 and TRBJ2-7, is NAGVMQNPRHLVRRRGQEARLRCSPMKGHSHVYWYRQLPEEGLKFMVYLQKENIIDESGMPKERFSAEFPKEGPSILRIQQVVRGDSAAYFCASSPPGQGAMNEQYFGPGTRLTVT.

CDR3 nucleotide sequence: TGTGCCTGGAGTGTACAAGGACAGGGAGCGAGTCTGGATTCACCCCTCCACTTT. Translating it yields CAWSVQGQGASLDSPLHF. The chain couples TRBV30 to TRBJ1-6; TRBD1 aligns across 8 bases. Unmatched junction bases numbered 15, after V lost 0 bases and J lost 8 bases. The germline CDR1 and CDR2 sequences are GTSNPN and SVGIG (reference sequence). The CDR3 is 18 residues long.

This clone was detected only once. The chain is built from TRBV5-1 and TRBJ2-7; no clear D gene. V was clipped by 2 bases and J by 0 bases, with 9 bases between them. The CDR3 extends over 14 amino acids. Germline V lookup: CDR1 SGHRS, CDR2 YFSETQ. The CDR3 region is CASSFSGSSYEQYF. In DNA, the CDR3 is TGCGCCAGCAGCTTTTCAGGATCCTCCTACGAGCAGTACTTC.

This clone was recorded a few times. The CDR3 coding sequence is TGTGCCAGCAGCCCTCTGGCGGGTCTAGAGCAGTTCTTC. As protein: CASSPLAGLEQFF. The chain has TRBV7-9 and TRBJ2-1, with D possibly TRBD2 on 5 matching bases. The CDR3 covers 13 residues. Germline CDR1 SEHNR, CDR2 FQNEAQ (reference sequence). The germline V and J ends were trimmed by 5 bases and 10 bases, with 15 bases remaining between them.

CDR3 DNA: TGTGCCTGGAGTGTAGGGGGGGCGAGCACCGGGGAGCTGTTTTTT. This gives the protein CAWSVGGASTGELFF. The rearrangement uses TRBV30 and TRBJ2-2; a possible D gene is TRBD2 (7 bases). Trimming removed 0 bases from V and 4 bases from J, with 12 bases in between. The CDR3 contains 15 residues. The V gene's germline CDR1 is GTSNPN and CDR2 SVGIG (reference sequence).

The chain joins TRBV19 to TRBJ2-3; D possibly corresponds to TRBD2 (6 bases). CDR1 and CDR2 (germline): LNHDA, SQIVND (reference sequence). The V end lost 5 bases, the J end lost 0 bases, and 12 bases lay between the germline ends. The CDR3 is made up of 15 amino acids. The CDR3 is CASSAGRGSTDTQYF. DNA for the CDR3: TGTGCCAGTAGTGCGGGACGGGGAAGCACAGATACGCAGTATTTT.

Only one count was recorded for this clone. The chain's CDR3 is CASSPGQVITGELFF. The CDR3 DNA follows: TGTGCCAGCTCACCTGGACAGGTGATCACCGGGGAGCTGTTTTTT. This rearrangement joins TRBV18 to TRBJ2-2; TRBD1 matches 7 bases. With 3 bases clipped from V and 4 bases from J, the junction kept 5 bases outside the gene matches. This CDR3 comprises 15 residues. CDR1 is KGHSH and CDR2 is LQKENI in the germline V gene.

This clone showed up just once. CDR3 in DNA: TGTGCCAGCAGCTTACCTAGCGGGGGGTCGGAGACCCAGTACTTC. Residues: CASSLPSGGSETQYF. V is TRBV7-9 and J is TRBJ2-5, with 11 bases identical to TRBD2. V trimming: 2 bases; J trimming: 5 bases; junction bases outside the gene matches: 4. This CDR3 spans 15 amino acids. The germline CDR1 and CDR2 sequences are SEHNR and FQNEAQ (reference sequence).

This clone was seen a few times. Distinct nucleotide sequences in the sample also encode this CDR3. The chain carries TRBV3-1 (or the pseudogene TRBV3-2) and TRBJ1-6; 10 bases are shared with TRBD1. Germline loops: CDR1 LGHDT, CDR2 YNNKEL (reference sequence). The ends lost 3 bases at V and 7 bases at J; junction bases unmatched: 0. The CDR3 runs to 14 residues. CDR3 DNA sequence: TGTGCCAGCAGCCAGGGACAGGGGAATTCACCCCTCCACTTT. It encodes CASSQGQGNSPLHF.

The chain recombines TRBV5-1 with TRBJ2-7; D is possibly TRBD1 (6 bases). V lost 4 bases to trimming and J lost 4 bases, with 15 bases between them. CDR3 size: 14 residues. CDR1 and CDR2 from the germline V gene are SGHRS and YFSETQ. This chain's CDR3 is CASSPAQGLYEQYF. CDR3 in DNA: TGCGCCAGCAGCCCAGCGCAGGGGTTATACGAGCAGTACTTC.

This chain connects TRBV5-1 to TRBJ2-3; D unresolved. The germline gives CDR1 SGHRS, CDR2 YFSETQ. CDR3 length: 13 residues. With 0 bases removed from V and 2 bases from J, the gap between germline ends came to 4 bases. The CDR3 here is CASSLDYTDTQYF. CDR3 nucleotides: TGCGCCAGCAGCTTGGACTACACAGATACGCAGTATTTT.

This clone was seen once. The chain recombines TRBV11-2 with TRBJ2-1; D might be TRBD2 (7 bases). The CDR3 is 14 residues long. CDR1 and CDR2 from the germline V gene are SGHAT and FQNNGV. Trimming cost V 7 bases and J 1 base, with 11 bases left between them. The CDR3 bases are TGTGCCAGCACGGGGGGCGAATCCTACAATGAGCAGTTCTTC. Its translation is CASTGGESYNEQFF.

This clone was seen a few times. The chain combines TRBV25-1 with TRBJ1-5, with D hard to call. Germline V gene lookup returns CDR1 MGHDK and CDR2 SYGVNS. Trimming removed 4 bases from V and 6 bases from J, with 10 bases in between. CDR3 length: 13 amino acids. CDR3: CASSGGEGQPQHF. The CDR3 region has the DNA TGTGCCAGCAGTGGGGGAGAGGGTCAGCCCCAGCATTTT.

The V and J genes are TRBV6-1 and TRBJ2-1, with a weak D call TRBD1 (6 bases). Germline CDR1 is MNHNS and CDR2 is SASEGT. Trimming cost V 2 bases and J 4 bases, with 12 bases left between them. This CDR3 is 15 amino acids long. The DNA of the CDR3 is TGTGCCAGCAGTGAACAGGCAGGGGTATACAATGAGCAGTTCTTC. Translating it yields CASSEQAGVYNEQFF.

This chain joins TRBV18 and TRBJ1-1; 9 nucleotides line up with TRBD1. The J segment lost 3 bases and the V segment lost 6 bases, leaving 2 bases of the junction unmatched. The CDR3 runs 13 residues. Per germline, CDR1 KGHSH and CDR2 LQKENI. In DNA form, the CDR3 reads TGTGCCAGCTCCCGACAGGGGGACACTGAAGCTTTCTTT. Its translation: CASSRQGDTEAFF.

The chain combines TRBV19 with TRBJ2-5, with 11 bases fitting TRBD2. The V gene end was trimmed by 0 bases and the J gene end by 2 bases; junction bases not matched to a gene: 8. The CDR3 has 18 residues. The germline gives CDR1 LNHDA, CDR2 SQIVND (reference sequence). The chain's CDR3 is CASSIDLLTSGAQETQYF. CDR3 coding DNA: TGTGCCAGTAGTATAGATCTATTGACTAGCGGGGCACAAGAGACCCAGTACTTC.

This clone was observed a single time. This chain connects TRBV5-1 to TRBJ1-6; 11 nucleotides line up with TRBD1. Trimming took 4 bases from V and 9 from J; bases not matched to a gene: 6. The germline gives CDR1 SGHRS, CDR2 YFSETQ. The CDR3 length is 15 residues. CDR3 nucleotide sequence: TGCGCCAGCAGCATAGGACAGGGGGCGAGTTCACCCCTCCACTTT. Protein: CASSIGQGASSPLHF.

This chain joins TRBV5-1 and TRBJ2-1; the match to TRBD2 covers 7 bases. The V and J ends lost 6 bases and 8 bases, in that order; junction bases with no gene match: 23. CDR3 length: 18 amino acids. Germline CDR1 reads SGHRS; CDR2 reads YFSETQ. CDR3 loop: CASTPRPSGLGTVHEQFF. The CDR3 region has the DNA TGCGCCAGCACCCCCCGGCCTAGCGGTCTGGGGACTGTCCATGAGCAGTTCTTC.

The V gene is TRBV11-2, the J gene TRBJ2-1, with 8 bases aligning to TRBD2. The V and J ends lost 2 bases and 1 base, in that order; junction bases with no gene match: 4. The V gene's germline CDR1 is SGHAT and CDR2 FQNNGV. The CDR3 totals 16 residues. This CDR3 reads CASSLPGGVSYNEQFF. The CDR3 DNA reads TGTGCCAGCAGCTTACCGGGGGGGGTTTCCTACAATGAGCAGTTCTTC.

This clone was counted only a few times. The V gene is TRBV7-9, the J gene TRBJ2-6, with D possibly TRBD1 on 6 matching bases. This CDR3 is built from 16 residues. Looked up from germline, CDR1 is SEHNR and CDR2 is FQNEAQ (reference sequence). V shed 5 bases and J shed 1 base, with 12 bases lying between them. CDR3 nucleotides: TGTGCCAGCAGCCTGACCACAGGGTCTGGGGCCAACGTCCTGACTTTC. Translated, it gives CASSLTTGSGANVLTF.

As to this clone: This specimen includes other DNA sequences encoding the same CDR3. The V call is TRBV12-3 or TRBV12-4, the J call TRBJ1-4, with 7 bases fitting TRBD1. There are 12 residues in the CDR3. V shed 2 bases and J 11 bases; nucleotides not matched to a gene: 2. The CDR3 sequence: CASSLQGEKLFF. The CDR3 region has the DNA TGTGCCAGCAGTTTACAGGGGGAGAAACTGTTTTTT.

The V gene is TRBV18, the J gene TRBJ2-7; 7 bases are a match to TRBD1. The CDR3 has 15 residues. The V and J ends lost 5 bases and 3 bases, in that order; junction bases with no gene match: 10. Germline V gene data show CDR1 as KGHSH and CDR2 as LQKENI. CDR3 sequence reads: CASSKDRTLLYEQYF. CDR3 in DNA: TGTGCCAGCTCAAAGGACAGGACGCTCCTCTACGAGCAGTACTTC. The full variable domain, with the rest looked up from reference TRBV18 and TRBJ2-7, is NAGVMQNPRHLVRRRGQEARLRCSPMKGHSHVYWYRQLPEEGLKFMVYLQKENIIDESGMPKERFSAEFPKEGPSILRIQQVVRGDSAAYFCASSKDRTLLYEQYFGPGTRLTVT.

This chain connects TRBV15 to TRBJ2-3, with D possibly matching TRBD1 (6 bases). V was clipped by 3 bases and J by 0 bases, with 13 bases between them. Germline CDR1 and CDR2: LNHNV and YYDKDF (reference sequence). This CDR3 comprises 16 residues. The chain's CDR3 is CATSSLRTVSTDTQYF. CDR3 coding DNA: TGTGCCACCAGCAGCCTGAGGACAGTTAGCACAGATACGCAGTATTTT. The full variable domain, its missing parts supplied by reference TRBV15 and TRBJ2-3, is DAMVIQNPRYQVTQFGKPVTLSCSQTLNHNVMYWYQQKSSQAPKLLFHYYDKDFNNEADTPDNFQSRRPNTSFCFLDIRSPGLGDTAMYLCATSSLRTVSTDTQYFGPGTRLTVL.

This sequence joins TRBV5-6 and TRBJ1-6; 7 bases are shared with TRBD1. The CDR3 consists of 15 residues. V shed 4 bases and J 10 bases; nucleotides not matched to a gene: 11. Germline V gene sequence: CDR1 SGHDT, CDR2 YYEEEE. This chain's CDR3 is CASSVGQSGISPLHF. The CDR3 coding sequence is TGTGCCAGCAGCGTGGGACAGTCCGGAATCTCACCCCTCCACTTT. Using reference TRBV5-6 and TRBJ1-6 for the parts outside the CDR3, the full variable domain is DAGVTQSPTHLIKTRGQQVTLRCSPKSGHDTVSWYQQALGQGPQFIFQYYEEEERQRGNFPDRFSGHQFPNYSSELNVNALLLGDSALYLCASSVGQSGISPLHFGNGTRLTVT.

This clone was seen once. The chain couples TRBV2 to TRBJ1-5; 7 nucleotides line up with TRBD1. Germline CDR1 SNHLY, CDR2 FYNNEI. This CDR3 contains 13 residues. After removal of 8 bases from V and 6 bases from J, the junction contained 7 bases not matched to a gene. Here the CDR3 DNA reads TGTGCCAGCGTAACAGGGGTAGGTCAGCCCCAGCATTTT. Residues: CASVTGVGQPQHF. The full variable domain, its missing parts supplied by reference TRBV2 and TRBJ1-5, is EPEVTQTPSHQVTQMGQEVILRCVPISNHLYFYWYRQILGQKVEFLVSFYNNEISEKSEIFDDQFSVERPDGSNFTLKIRSTKLEDSAMYFCASVTGVGQPQHFGDGTRLSIL.

This clone was observed once. The CDR3 spells CASSQGGVHQPQHF. CDR3 DNA sequence: TGTGCCAGCAGCCAAGGCGGCGTACATCAGCCCCAGCATTTT. The J gene is TRBJ1-5, the V gene TRBV27; D gene unclear. The CDR3 spans 14 residues. The V end lost 6 bases, the J end lost 5 bases, and 14 bases lay between the germline ends. Germline V gene lookup returns CDR1 MNHEY and CDR2 SMNVEV (reference sequence).